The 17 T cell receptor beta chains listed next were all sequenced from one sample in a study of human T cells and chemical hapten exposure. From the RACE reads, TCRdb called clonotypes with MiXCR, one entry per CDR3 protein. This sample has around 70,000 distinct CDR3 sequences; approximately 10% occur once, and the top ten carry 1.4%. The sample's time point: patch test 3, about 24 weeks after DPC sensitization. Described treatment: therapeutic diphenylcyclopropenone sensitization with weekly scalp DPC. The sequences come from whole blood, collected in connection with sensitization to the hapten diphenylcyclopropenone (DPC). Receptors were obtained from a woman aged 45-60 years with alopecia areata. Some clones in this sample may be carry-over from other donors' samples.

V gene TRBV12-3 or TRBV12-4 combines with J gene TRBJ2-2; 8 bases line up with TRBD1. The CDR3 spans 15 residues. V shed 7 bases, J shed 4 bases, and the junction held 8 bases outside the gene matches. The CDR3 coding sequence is TGTGCCAGCAACACTCAGGGGGCTGGCACCGGGGAGCTGTTTTTT. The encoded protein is CASNTQGAGTGELFF.

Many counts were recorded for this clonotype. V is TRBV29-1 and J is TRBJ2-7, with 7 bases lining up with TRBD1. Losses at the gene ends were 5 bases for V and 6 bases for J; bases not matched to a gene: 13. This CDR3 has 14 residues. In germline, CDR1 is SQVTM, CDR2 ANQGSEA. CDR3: CSVSHTGTVFEQYF. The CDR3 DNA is TGCAGCGTTAGTCATACCGGGACAGTGTTCGAGCAGTACTTC.

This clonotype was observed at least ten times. CDR3 residues: CASRGPTNEKLFF. CDR3 sequence (DNA): TGCGCCAGCAGAGGACCAACTAATGAAAAACTGTTTTTT. The rearrangement links TRBV23-1 to TRBJ1-4; D ambiguous. TRBV23-1 qualifies as an ORF whose function is uncertain. V dropped 6 bases and J dropped 0 bases, with 5 bases sitting between them. CDR3 length: 13 residues.

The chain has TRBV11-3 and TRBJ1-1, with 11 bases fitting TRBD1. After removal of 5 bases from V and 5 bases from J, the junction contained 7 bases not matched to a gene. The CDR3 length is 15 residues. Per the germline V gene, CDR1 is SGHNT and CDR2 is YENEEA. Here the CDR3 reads CASSRGQGAGTEAFF. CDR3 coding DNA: TGTGCCAGCAGCCGCGGACAGGGGGCCGGAACTGAAGCTTTCTTT.

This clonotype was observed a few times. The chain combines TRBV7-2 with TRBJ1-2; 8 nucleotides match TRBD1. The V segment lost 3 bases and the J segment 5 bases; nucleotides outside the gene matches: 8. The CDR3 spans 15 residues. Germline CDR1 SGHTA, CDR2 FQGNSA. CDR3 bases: TGTGCCAGCAGCTTGTCCGGGACAGGCTTATATGGCTACACCTTC. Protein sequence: CASSLSGTGLYGYTF.

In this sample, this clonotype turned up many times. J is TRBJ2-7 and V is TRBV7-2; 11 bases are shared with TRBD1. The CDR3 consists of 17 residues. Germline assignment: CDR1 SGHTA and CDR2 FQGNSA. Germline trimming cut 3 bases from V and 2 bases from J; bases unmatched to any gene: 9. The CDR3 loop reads CASSFASGQGATYEQYF. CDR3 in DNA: TGTGCCAGCAGCTTTGCTTCCGGACAGGGGGCAACCTACGAGCAGTACTTC.

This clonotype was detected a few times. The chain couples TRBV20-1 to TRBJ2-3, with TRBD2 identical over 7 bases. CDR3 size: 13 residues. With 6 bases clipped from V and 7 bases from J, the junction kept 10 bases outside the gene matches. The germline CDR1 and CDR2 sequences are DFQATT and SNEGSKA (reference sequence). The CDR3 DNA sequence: TGCAGTGCCCGGGGGGAAAGGGGCTATACGCAGTATTTT. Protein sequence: CSARGERGYTQYF.

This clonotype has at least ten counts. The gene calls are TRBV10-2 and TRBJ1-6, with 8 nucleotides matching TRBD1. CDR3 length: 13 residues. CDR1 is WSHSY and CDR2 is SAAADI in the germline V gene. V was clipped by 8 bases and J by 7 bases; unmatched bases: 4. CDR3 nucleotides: TGCGCCAGCTCCAGGGGGCAAAATTCACCCCTCCACTTT. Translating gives CASSRGQNSPLHF.

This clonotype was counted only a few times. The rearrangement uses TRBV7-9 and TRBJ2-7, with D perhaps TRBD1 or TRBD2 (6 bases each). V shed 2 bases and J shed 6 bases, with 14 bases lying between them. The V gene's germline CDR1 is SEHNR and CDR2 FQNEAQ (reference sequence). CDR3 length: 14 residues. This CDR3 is CASSLRGAAREQYF. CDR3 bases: TGTGCCAGCAGCTTAAGGGGGGCGGCACGCGAGCAGTACTTC.

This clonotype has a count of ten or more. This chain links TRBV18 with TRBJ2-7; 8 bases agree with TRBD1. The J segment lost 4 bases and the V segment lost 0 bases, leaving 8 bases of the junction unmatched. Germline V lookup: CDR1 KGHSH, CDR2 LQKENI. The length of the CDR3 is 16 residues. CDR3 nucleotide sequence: TGTGCCAGCTCACCACCGGACCAGGGGGCGGGTTACGAGCAGTACTTC. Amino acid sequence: CASSPPDQGAGYEQYF.

This chain's CDR3 is CASSYSGGDWRTETQYF. The CDR3 nucleotides read TGTGCCAGCAGTTACTCGGGGGGGGATTGGCGTACGGAGACCCAGTACTTC. V gene TRBV6-5 combines with J gene TRBJ2-5; 7 bases line up with TRBD2. Germline trimming cut 0 bases from V and 5 bases from J; bases unmatched to any gene: 12. This CDR3 comprises 17 residues. Per germline, CDR1 MNHEY and CDR2 SVGAGI.

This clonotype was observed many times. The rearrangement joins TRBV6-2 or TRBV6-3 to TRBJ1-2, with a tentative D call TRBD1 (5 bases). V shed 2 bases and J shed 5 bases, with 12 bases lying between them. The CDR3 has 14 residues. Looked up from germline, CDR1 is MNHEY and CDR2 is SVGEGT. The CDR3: CASSYGERGYGYTF. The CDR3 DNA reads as TGTGCCAGCAGTTACGGAGAGAGGGGTTATGGCTACACCTTC.

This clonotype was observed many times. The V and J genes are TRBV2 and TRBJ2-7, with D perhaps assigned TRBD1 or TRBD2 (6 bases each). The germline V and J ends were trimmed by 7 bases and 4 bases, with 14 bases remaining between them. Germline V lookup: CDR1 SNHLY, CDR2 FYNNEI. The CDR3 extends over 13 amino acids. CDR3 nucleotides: TGTGCCAGCATCTCCACGGGGGCGTACGAGCAGTACTTC. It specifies CASISTGAYEQYF.

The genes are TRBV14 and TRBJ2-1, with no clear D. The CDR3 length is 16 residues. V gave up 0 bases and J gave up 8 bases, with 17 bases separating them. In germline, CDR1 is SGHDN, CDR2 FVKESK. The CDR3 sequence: CASSQDRHLLSHEQFF. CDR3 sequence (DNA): TGTGCCAGCAGCCAAGATCGGCACCTCCTCAGTCATGAGCAGTTCTTC.

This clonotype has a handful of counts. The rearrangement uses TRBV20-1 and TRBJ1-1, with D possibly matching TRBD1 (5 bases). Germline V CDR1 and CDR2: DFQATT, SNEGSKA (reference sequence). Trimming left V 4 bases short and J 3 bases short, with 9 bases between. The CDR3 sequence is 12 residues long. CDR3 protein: CSAKEGHTEAFF. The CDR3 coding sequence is TGCAGTGCTAAGGAGGGGCACACTGAAGCTTTCTTT.

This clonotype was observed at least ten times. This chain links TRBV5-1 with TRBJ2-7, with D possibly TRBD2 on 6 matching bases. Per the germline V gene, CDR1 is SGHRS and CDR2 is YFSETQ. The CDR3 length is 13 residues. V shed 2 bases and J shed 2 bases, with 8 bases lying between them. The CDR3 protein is CASSFPGAYEQYF. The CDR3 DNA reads TGCGCCAGCAGCTTCCCGGGAGCCTACGAGCAGTACTTC. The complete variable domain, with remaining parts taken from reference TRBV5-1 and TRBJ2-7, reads KAGVTQTPRYLIKTRGQQVTLSCSPISGHRSVSWYQQTPGQGLQFLFEYFSETQRNKGNFPGRFSGRQFSNSRSEMNVSTLELGDSALYLCASSFPGAYEQYFGPGTRLTVT.

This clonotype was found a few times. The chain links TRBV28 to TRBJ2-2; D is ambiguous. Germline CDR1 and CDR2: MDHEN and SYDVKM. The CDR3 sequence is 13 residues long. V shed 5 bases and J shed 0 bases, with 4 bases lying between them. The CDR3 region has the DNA TGTGCCAGCAGTCAGCCGAACACCGGGGAGCTGTTTTTT. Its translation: CASSQPNTGELFF.